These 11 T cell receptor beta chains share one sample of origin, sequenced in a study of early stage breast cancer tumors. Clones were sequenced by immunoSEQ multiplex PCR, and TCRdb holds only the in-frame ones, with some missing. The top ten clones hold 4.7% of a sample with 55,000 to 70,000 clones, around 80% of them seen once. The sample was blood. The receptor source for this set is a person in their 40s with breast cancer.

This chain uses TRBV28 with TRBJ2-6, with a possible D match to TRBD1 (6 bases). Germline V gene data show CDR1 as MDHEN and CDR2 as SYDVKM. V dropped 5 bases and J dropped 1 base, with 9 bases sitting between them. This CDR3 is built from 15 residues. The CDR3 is CASSKQGSGANVLTF. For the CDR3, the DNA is TGTGCCAGCAGTAAACAGGGTTCTGGGGCCAACGTCCTGACTTTC.

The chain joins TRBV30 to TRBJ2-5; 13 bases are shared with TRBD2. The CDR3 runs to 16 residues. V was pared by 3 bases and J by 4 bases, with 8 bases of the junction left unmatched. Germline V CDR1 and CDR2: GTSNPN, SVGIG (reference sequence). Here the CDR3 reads CAWRSGTSGIGETQYF. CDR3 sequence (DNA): TGTGCCTGGAGATCCGGGACTAGCGGGATCGGAGAGACCCAGTACTTC.

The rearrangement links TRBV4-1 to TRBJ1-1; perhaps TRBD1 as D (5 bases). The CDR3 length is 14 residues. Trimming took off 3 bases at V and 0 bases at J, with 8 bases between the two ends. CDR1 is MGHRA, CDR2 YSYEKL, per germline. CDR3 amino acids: CASSQTVLNTEAFF. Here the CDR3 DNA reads TGCGCCAGCAGCCAGACAGTTTTGAACACTGAAGCTTTCTTT.

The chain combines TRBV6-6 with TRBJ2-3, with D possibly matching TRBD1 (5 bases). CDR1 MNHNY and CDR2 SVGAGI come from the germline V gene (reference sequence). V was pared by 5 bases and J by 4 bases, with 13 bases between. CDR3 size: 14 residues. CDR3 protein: CASSLHQGPDTQYF. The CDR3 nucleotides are TGTGCCAGCAGTCTGCATCAGGGTCCAGATACGCAGTATTTT.

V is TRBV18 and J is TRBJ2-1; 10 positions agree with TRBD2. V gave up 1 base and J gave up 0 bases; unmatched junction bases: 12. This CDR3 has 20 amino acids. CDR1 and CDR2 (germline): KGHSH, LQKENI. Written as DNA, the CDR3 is TGTGCCAGCTCACCACTCGTCGCTAGCGGGAGTGGGAGCTCCTACAATGAGCAGTTCTTC. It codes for CASSPLVASGSGSSYNEQFF.

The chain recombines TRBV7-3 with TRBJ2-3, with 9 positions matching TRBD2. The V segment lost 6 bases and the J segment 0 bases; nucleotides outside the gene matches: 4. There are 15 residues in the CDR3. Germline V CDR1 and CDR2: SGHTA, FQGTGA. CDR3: CASRLTSGSTDTQYF. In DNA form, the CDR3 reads TGTGCCAGCAGACTTACTAGCGGGAGCACAGATACGCAGTATTTT.

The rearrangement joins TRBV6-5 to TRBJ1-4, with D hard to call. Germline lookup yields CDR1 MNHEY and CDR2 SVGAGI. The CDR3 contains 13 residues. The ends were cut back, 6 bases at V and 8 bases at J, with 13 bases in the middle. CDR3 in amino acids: CASSTREGEKLFF. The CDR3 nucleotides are TGTGCCAGCAGCACCCGGGAGGGCGAAAAACTGTTTTTT.

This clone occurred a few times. The CDR3 coding sequence is TGTGCCAGCACCGGGGGCCGCGGAGTCATGTACGAGCAGTACTTC. Translating gives CASTGGRGVMYEQYF. This rearrangement joins TRBV28 to TRBJ2-7; D possibly uses TRBD1 or TRBD2 (6 bases each). V dropped 7 bases and J dropped 4 bases, with 20 bases sitting between them. Looked up from germline, CDR1 is MDHEN and CDR2 is SYDVKM. The CDR3 is 15 residues long.

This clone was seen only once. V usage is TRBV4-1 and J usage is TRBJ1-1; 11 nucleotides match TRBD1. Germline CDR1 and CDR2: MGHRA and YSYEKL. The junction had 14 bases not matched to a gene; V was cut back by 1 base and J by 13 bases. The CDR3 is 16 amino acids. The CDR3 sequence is CASSQGLGQGEKKGFF. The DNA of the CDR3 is TGCGCCAGCAGCCAAGGATTGGGACAGGGGGAGAAAAAGGGTTTCTTT.

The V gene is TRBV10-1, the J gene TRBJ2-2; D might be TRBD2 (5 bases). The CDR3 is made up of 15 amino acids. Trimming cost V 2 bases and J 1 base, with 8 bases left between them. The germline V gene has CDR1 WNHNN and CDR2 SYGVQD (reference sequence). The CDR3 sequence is CASSEQRRNTGELFF. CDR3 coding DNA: TGCGCCAGCAGTGAGCAGCGGAGGAACACCGGGGAGCTGTTTTTT.

The CDR3 reads CASREGGGSYNEQFF. The CDR3 bases are TGCGCCAGCAGAGAAGGCGGGGGTTCCTACAATGAGCAGTTCTTC. The chain has TRBV5-1 and TRBJ2-1; 7 bases map to TRBD2. The CDR3 loop spans 15 amino acids. V dropped 5 bases and J dropped 1; count of bases not matched to a gene: 6. The germline gives CDR1 SGHRS, CDR2 YFSETQ. Using reference TRBV5-1 and TRBJ2-1 for the parts outside the CDR3, the full variable domain is KAGVTQTPRYLIKTRGQQVTLSCSPISGHRSVSWYQQTPGQGLQFLFEYFSETQRNKGNFPGRFSGRQFSNSRSEMNVSTLELGDSALYLCASREGGGSYNEQFFGPGTRLTVL.